The rows below give T cell receptor beta chains drawn from one sample of a study of T cells in Graves' hyperthyroidism and ophthalmopathy. TCRdb recomputed calls from the multiplex PCR reads with MiXCR, one row per CDR3 protein. This table holds over 450,000 distinct CDR3 sequences, around 15% found once. The sample comprised blood. Receptors were obtained from a woman between 18 and 29 years old with Graves' hyperthyroidism. Each CDR3 is given with its conserved first and last residue. D genes are given only for firm matches. A row's size may be missing; if present it is once, few, many or a size class.

J: TRBJ2-7; D: NA; V: TRBV11-2; size: many; DNA: TGTGCCAGCAGCTTAGGGAGTGAGTACGAGCAGTACTTC; CDR3: CASSLGSEYEQYF
J: TRBJ1-2; D: NA; V: TRBV12-3/TRBV12-4; size: many; DNA: TGTGCCAGCAGTTTAGTTGAATATGGCTACACCTTC; CDR3: CASSLVEYGYTF
J: TRBJ1-1; D: NA; V: TRBV24-1; size: few; DNA: TGTGCCACCAGTGACCTGGGACAACTGAACACTGAAGCTTTCTTT; CDR3: CATSDLGQLNTEAFF
J: TRBJ2-2; D: TRBD1; V: TRBV20-1; size: few; DNA: TGCAGTGCTGGTGTACAGGGGGGTTACTCCGGGGAGCTGTTTTTT; CDR3: CSAGVQGGYSGELFF
J: TRBJ1-6; D: NA; V: TRBV20-1; size: many; DNA: TGCAGTGCTAGCCCCTCAAGCTCCTATAATTCACCCCTCCACTTT; CDR3: CSASPSSSYNSPLHF
J: TRBJ2-7; D: TRBD1; V: TRBV6-1; size: many; DNA: TGTGCCAGCAGTGAAGCGGGCAGGGGGTCGGGTGAGCAGTACTTC; CDR3: CASSEAGRGSGEQYF
J: TRBJ2-6; D: NA; V: TRBV28; size: many; DNA: TGTGCCAGCAGCTCAACCTTCGCTTGGTTGGGAACAAGCTCTGGGGCCAACGTCCTGACTTTC; CDR3: CASSSTFAWLGTSSGANVLTF
J: TRBJ1-1; D: TRBD1; V: TRBV4-1; size: NA; DNA: TGCGCCAGCAGCCAAGACCACAGGGGTAGGGAAGCTTTCTTT; CDR3: CASSQDHRGREAFF
J: TRBJ2-7; D: NA; V: TRBV2; size: many; DNA: TGTGCCAGCATCTATGGGGGCTCTTCCTACGAGCAGTACTTC; CDR3: CASIYGGSSYEQYF
J: TRBJ2-2; D: TRBD2; V: TRBV3-1; size: NA; DNA: TGTGCCAGCAGCCAACCCGGGGGGAGGGATTATTCCGGGGAGCTGTTTTTT; CDR3: CASSQPGGRDYSGELFF
J: TRBJ2-3; D: NA; V: TRBV12-3/TRBV12-4; size: many; DNA: TGTGCCAGCAAGGGTGAAGGGAGCGCAGATACGCAGTATTTT; CDR3: CASKGEGSADTQYF
J: TRBJ2-7; D: NA; V: TRBV27; size: NA; DNA: TGTGCCAGCAGTTTAGGGGCGCCGCCATACGAGCAGTACTTC; CDR3: CASSLGAPPYEQYF
J: TRBJ2-3; D: NA; V: TRBV4-1; size: NA; DNA: TGCGCCAGCAGCCAAGTCGTGAGGGGGAGTGAAGCAGATACGCAGTATTTT; CDR3: CASSQVVRGSEADTQYF
J: TRBJ2-2; D: NA; V: TRBV12-3/TRBV12-4; size: many; DNA: TGTGCCAGCAGAGGGGATTCCGGGGAGCTGTTTTTT; CDR3: CASRGDSGELFF
J: TRBJ2-3; D: TRBD1; V: TRBV2; size: NA; DNA: TGTGCCAGCACTGTAGACAGGGGTAGCACAGATACGCAGTATTTT; CDR3: CASTVDRGSTDTQYF
J: TRBJ2-1; D: NA; V: TRBV5-8; size: many; DNA: TGTGCCAGCAGCTTGCCCCTAGCCGTCAATGAGCAGTTCTTC; CDR3: CASSLPLAVNEQFF
J: TRBJ1-2; D: NA; V: TRBV4-1; size: NA; DNA: TGCGCCAGCAGTTCCGGGTCCGCTCAAGGCTACACCTTC; CDR3: CASSSGSAQGYTF
J: TRBJ1-4; D: NA; V: TRBV28; size: many; DNA: TGTGCCAGCAGTTTCCAGGGGTCCCATGAAAAACTGTTTTTT; CDR3: CASSFQGSHEKLFF
J: TRBJ1-1; D: TRBD1; V: TRBV10-3; size: many; DNA: TGTGCCATCAGGGGACAGGGGTTGAACACTGAAGCTTTCTTT; CDR3: CAIRGQGLNTEAFF
J: TRBJ1-2; D: NA; V: TRBV30; size: few; DNA: TGTGCCTGGAGTGTAAGCAGGTGGAATGGCTACACCTTC; CDR3: CAWSVSRWNGYTF
J: TRBJ2-2; D: NA; V: TRBV19; size: many; DNA: TGTGCCAGTACCCGGTCGGCGGGCCCGGGCACCGGGGAGCTGTTTTTT; CDR3: CASTRSAGPGTGELFF
J: TRBJ1-5; D: TRBD1; V: TRBV27; size: many; DNA: TGTGCCAGCAGTCCATGGACAGGGGAACAGCCCCAGCATTTT; CDR3: CASSPWTGEQPQHF
J: TRBJ1-1; D: NA; V: TRBV19; size: NA; DNA: TGTGCCAGTAGTGTAGGGTTGACTGAAGCTTTCTTT; CDR3: CASSVGLTEAFF
J: TRBJ2-5; D: TRBD1; V: TRBV7-8; size: many; DNA: TGTGCCAGCAGCTTAGGGACAGGGTGGGAAGAGACCCAGTACTTC; CDR3: CASSLGTGWEETQYF
J: TRBJ2-7; D: NA; V: TRBV6-5; size: many; DNA: TGTGCCAGCAGTTACACGAGCGGAACCTACGAGCAGTACTTC; CDR3: CASSYTSGTYEQYF
J: TRBJ1-5; D: NA; V: TRBV5-5; size: NA; DNA: TGTGCCAGCAGCTTGGGACAGAGGAGGAGCAATCAGCCCCAGCATTTT; CDR3: CASSLGQRRSNQPQHF
J: TRBJ2-1; D: TRBD2; V: TRBV29-1; size: many; DNA: TGCAGCGTGGATACTAGCGGGGTTTACAATGAGCAGTTCTTC; CDR3: CSVDTSGVYNEQFF
J: TRBJ1-1; D: TRBD1; V: TRBV12-3/TRBV12-4; size: many; DNA: TGTGCCAGCAGCATTGGACAGGGGGACACTGAAGCTTTCTTT; CDR3: CASSIGQGDTEAFF
J: TRBJ2-5; D: TRBD2; V: TRBV2; size: NA; DNA: TGTGCCAGCGGACCTAGCGGGAGACCTGAGACCCAGTACTTC; CDR3: CASGPSGRPETQYF
J: TRBJ2-7; D: NA; V: TRBV24-1; size: few; DNA: TGTGCCACCAGTGGTGGGGCTGGTGCAGGGGACTACGAGCAGTACTTC; CDR3: CATSGGAGAGDYEQYF
J: TRBJ1-1; D: NA; V: TRBV28; size: many; DNA: TGTGCCAGCAGTTCGGGGGCGCAACAGTGGGCGAACACTGAAGCTTTCTTT; CDR3: CASSSGAQQWANTEAFF
J: TRBJ1-2; D: NA; V: TRBV7-9; size: NA; DNA: TGTGCCAGCAGCTCGGAGTCGGGGCTCTATGGCTACACCTTC; CDR3: CASSSESGLYGYTF
J: TRBJ1-1; D: NA; V: TRBV7-9; size: many; DNA: TGTGCCAGCAGCTTGCCCTTGGGATGGCTTAACACTGAAGCTTTCTTT; CDR3: CASSLPLGWLNTEAFF
J: TRBJ2-1; D: TRBD2; V: TRBV4-1; size: NA; DNA: TGCGCCAGCAGCCAGGGACTAGCTGTGGGTAATGAGCAGTTCTTC; CDR3: CASSQGLAVGNEQFF
J: TRBJ1-4; D: TRBD1; V: TRBV3-1; size: many; DNA: TGTGCCAGCAGCCGAGACAGGACAGGAGCTAATGAAAAACTGTTTTTT; CDR3: CASSRDRTGANEKLFF